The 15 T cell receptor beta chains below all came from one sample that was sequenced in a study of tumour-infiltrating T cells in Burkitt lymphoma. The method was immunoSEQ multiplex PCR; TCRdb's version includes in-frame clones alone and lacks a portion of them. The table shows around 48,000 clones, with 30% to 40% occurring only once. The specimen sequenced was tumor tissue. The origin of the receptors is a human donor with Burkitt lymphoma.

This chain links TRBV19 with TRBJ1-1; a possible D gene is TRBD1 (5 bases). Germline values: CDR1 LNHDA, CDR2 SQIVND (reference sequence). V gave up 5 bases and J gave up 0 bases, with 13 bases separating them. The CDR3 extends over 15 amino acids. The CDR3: CASSPRGAVNTEAFF. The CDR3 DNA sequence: TGTGCCAGTAGTCCTCGCGGGGCGGTGAACACTGAAGCTTTCTTT.

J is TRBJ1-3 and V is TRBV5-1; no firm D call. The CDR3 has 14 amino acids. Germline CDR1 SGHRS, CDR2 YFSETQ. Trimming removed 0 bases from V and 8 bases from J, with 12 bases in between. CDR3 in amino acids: CASSLDGLDDTIYF. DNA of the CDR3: TGCGCCAGCAGCTTGGATGGCCTCGACGACACCATATATTTT. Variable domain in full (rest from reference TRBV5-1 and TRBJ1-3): KAGVTQTPRYLIKTRGQQVTLSCSPISGHRSVSWYQQTPGQGLQFLFEYFSETQRNKGNFPGRFSGRQFSNSRSEMNVSTLELGDSALYLCASSLDGLDDTIYFGEGSWLTVV.

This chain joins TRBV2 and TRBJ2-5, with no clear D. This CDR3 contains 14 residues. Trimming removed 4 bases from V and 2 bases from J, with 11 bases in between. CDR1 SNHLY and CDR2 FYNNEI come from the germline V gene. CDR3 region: CASSGQLRQETQYF. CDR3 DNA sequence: TGTGCCAGCAGTGGCCAGCTAAGACAAGAGACCCAGTACTTC. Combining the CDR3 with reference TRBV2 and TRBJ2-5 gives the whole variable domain EPEVTQTPSHQVTQMGQEVILRCVPISNHLYFYWYRQILGQKVEFLVSFYNNEISEKSEIFDDQFSVERPDGSNFTLKIRSTKLEDSAMYFCASSGQLRQETQYFGPGTRLLVL.

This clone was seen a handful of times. Here the CDR3 DNA reads TGTGCCAGCAGCCGGGGGGGGTCTGGGGCCAACGTCCTGACTTTC. Amino acid sequence: CASSRGGSGANVLTF. The V and J genes are TRBV5-4 and TRBJ2-6; 8 nucleotides match TRBD2. The CDR3 consists of 15 residues. V gave up 4 bases and J gave up 1 base; unmatched junction bases: 1. Germline V gene sequence: CDR1 SGHNT, CDR2 YYREEE (reference sequence).

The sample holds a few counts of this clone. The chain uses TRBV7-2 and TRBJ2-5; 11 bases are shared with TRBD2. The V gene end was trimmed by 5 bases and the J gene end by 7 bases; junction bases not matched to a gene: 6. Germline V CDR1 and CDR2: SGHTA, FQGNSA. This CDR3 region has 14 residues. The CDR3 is CASSLHLAGGTQYF. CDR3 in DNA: TGTGCCAGCAGCCTACACCTAGCGGGGGGGACCCAGTACTTC.

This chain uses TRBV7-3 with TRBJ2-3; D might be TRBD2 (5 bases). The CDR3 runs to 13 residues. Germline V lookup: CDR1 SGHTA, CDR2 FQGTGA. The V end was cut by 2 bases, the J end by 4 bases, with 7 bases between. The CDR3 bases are TGTGCCAGCAGCTTAGCGGACTCAGATACGCAGTATTTT. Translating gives CASSLADSDTQYF.

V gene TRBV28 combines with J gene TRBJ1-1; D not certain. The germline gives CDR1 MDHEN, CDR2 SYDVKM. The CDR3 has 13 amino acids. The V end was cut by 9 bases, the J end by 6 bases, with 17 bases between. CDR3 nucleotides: TGTGCCAGTGGAGATTCCGTAAGGGCTGAAGCTTTCTTT. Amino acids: CASGDSVRAEAFF.

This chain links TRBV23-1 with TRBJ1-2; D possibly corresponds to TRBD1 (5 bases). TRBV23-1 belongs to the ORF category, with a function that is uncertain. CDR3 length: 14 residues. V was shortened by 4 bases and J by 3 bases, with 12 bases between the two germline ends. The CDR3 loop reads CASSPTGRDYGYTF. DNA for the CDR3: TGCGCCAGCAGTCCAACCGGCAGGGACTATGGCTACACCTTC.

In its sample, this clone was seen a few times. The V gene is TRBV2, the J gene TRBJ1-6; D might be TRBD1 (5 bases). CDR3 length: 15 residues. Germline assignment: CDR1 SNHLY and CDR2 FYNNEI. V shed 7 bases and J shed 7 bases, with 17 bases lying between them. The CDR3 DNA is TGTGCCAGCACCCCGCGAGAGGGGAGGAATTCACCCCTCCACTTT. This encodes CASTPREGRNSPLHF.

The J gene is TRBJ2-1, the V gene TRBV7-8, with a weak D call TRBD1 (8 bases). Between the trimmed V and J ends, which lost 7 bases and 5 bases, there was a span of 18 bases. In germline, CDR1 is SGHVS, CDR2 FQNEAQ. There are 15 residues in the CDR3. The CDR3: CASIPWTGRDNEQFF. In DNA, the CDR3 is TGTGCCAGCATCCCTTGGACAGGGAGGGACAATGAGCAGTTCTTC.

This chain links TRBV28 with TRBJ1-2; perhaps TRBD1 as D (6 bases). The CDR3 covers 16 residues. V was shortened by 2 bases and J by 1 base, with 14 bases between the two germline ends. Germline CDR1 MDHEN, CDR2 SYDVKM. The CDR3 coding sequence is TGTGCCAGCAGTTTAGGGGACACCCGAGTTAACTATGGCTACACCTTC. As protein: CASSLGDTRVNYGYTF.

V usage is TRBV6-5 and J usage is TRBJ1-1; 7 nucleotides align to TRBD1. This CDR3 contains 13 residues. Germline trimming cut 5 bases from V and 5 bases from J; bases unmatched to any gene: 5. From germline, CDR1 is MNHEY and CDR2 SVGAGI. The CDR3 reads CASSRQGGTEAFF. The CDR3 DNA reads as TGTGCCAGCAGTCGACAGGGAGGGACTGAAGCTTTCTTT.

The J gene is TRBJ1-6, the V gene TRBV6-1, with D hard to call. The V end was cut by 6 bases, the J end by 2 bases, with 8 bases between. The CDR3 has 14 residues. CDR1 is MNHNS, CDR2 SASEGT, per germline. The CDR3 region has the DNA TGTGCCAGCAGGGAGGGCCCCTATAATTCACCCCTCCACTTT. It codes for CASREGPYNSPLHF.

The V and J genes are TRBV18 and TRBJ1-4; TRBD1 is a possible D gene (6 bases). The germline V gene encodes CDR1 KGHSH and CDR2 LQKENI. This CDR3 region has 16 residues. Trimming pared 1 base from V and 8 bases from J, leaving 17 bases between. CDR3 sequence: CASSPQPGGLREKLFF. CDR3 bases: TGTGCCAGCTCACCACAGCCGGGGGGGCTACGAGAAAAACTGTTTTTT. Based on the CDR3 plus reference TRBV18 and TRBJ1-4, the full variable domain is NAGVMQNPRHLVRRRGQEARLRCSPMKGHSHVYWYRQLPEEGLKFMVYLQKENIIDESGMPKERFSAEFPKEGPSILRIQQVVRGDSAAYFCASSPQPGGLREKLFFGSGTQLSVL.

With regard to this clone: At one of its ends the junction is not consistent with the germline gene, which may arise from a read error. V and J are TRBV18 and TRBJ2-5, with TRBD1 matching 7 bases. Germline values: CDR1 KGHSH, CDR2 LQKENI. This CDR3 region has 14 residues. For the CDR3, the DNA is TGTGCCAGCTCACCCAGGGGACAGAGTGAGAGCCAGTACTTC. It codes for CASSPRGQSESQYF.